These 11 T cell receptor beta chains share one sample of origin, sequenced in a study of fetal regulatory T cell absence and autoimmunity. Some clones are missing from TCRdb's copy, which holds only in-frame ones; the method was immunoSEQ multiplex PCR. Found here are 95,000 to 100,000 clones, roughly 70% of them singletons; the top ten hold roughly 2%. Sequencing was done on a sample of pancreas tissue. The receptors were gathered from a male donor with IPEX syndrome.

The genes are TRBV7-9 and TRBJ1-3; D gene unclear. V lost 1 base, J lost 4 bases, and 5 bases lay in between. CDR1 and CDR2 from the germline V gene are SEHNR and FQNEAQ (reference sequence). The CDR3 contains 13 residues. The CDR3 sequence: CASSLGGGNTIYF. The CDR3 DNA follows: TGTGCCAGCAGCTTAGGGGGAGGAAACACCATATATTTT.

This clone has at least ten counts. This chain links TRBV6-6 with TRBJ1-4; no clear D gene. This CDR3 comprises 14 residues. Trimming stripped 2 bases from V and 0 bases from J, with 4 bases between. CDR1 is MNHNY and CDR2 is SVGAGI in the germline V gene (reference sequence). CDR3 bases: TGTGCCAGCAGTTACGCGACAACTAATGAAAAACTGTTTTTT. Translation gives CASSYATTNEKLFF.

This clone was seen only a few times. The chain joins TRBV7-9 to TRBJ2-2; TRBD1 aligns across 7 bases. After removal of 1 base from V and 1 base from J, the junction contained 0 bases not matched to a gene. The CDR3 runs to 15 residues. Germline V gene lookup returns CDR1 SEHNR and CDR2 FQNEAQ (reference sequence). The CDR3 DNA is TGTGCCAGCAGCTTAGGGACAGGGAACACCGGGGAGCTGTTTTTT. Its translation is CASSLGTGNTGELFF.

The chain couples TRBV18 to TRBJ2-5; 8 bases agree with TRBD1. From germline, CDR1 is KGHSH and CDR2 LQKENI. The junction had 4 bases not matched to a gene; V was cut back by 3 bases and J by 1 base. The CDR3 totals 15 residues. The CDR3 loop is CASSPDRELQETQYF. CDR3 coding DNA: TGTGCCAGCTCACCGGACAGGGAGCTCCAAGAGACCCAGTACTTC.

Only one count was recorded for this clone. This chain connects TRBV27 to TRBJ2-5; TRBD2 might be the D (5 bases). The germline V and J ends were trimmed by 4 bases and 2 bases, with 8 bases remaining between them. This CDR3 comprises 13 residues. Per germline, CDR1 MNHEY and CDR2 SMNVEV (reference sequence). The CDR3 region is CASSSGLQETQYF. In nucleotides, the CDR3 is TGTGCCAGCAGTTCAGGACTGCAAGAGACCCAGTACTTC.

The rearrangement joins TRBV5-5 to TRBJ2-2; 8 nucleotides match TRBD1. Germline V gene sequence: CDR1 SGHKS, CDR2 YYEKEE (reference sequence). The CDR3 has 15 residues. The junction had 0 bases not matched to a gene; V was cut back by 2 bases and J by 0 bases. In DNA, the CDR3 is TGTGCCAGCAGCTTACAGGGGGCGAACACCGGGGAGCTGTTTTTT. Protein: CASSLQGANTGELFF. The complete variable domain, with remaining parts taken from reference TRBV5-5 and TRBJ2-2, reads DAGVTQSPTHLIKTRGQQVTLRCSPISGHKSVSWYQQVLGQGPQFIFQYYEKEERGRGNFPDRFSARQFPNYSSELNVNALLLGDSALYLCASSLQGANTGELFFGEGSRLTVL.

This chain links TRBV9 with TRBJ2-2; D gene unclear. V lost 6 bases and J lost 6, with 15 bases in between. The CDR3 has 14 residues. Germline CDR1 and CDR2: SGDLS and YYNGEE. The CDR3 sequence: CASTPGPLPGELFF. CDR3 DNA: TGTGCCAGCACTCCCGGGCCCTTGCCCGGGGAGCTGTTTTTT.

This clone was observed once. The CDR3 DNA reads as TGTGCCAGCAGCTTAGGGAGGATCTATGGCTACACCTTC. Its translation: CASSLGRIYGYTF. The chain carries TRBV7-8 and TRBJ1-2; D is unclear. The germline CDR1 and CDR2 sequences are SGHVS and FQNEAQ. CDR3 length equals 13 residues. The V end lost 1 base, the J end lost 4 bases, and 7 bases lay between the germline ends.

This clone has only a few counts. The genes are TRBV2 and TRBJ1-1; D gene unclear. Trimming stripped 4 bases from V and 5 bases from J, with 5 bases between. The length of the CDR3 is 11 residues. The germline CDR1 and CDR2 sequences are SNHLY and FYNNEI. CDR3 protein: CASSGTTEAFF. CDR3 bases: TGTGCCAGCAGTGGCACGACTGAAGCTTTCTTT.

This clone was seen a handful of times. The CDR3 sequence: CASRTAYGYTF. CDR3 nucleotide sequence: TGTGCCAGCCGGACGGCGTATGGCTACACCTTC. The rearrangement links TRBV2 to TRBJ1-2; D unclear. V lost 8 bases, J lost 5 bases, and 9 bases lay in between. The CDR3 has 11 amino acids. Germline V gene sequence: CDR1 SNHLY, CDR2 FYNNEI.

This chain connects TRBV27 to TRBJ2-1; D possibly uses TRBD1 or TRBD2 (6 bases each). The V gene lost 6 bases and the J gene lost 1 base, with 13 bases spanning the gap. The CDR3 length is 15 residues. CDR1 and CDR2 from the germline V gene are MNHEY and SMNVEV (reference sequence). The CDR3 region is CASSPGAESYNEQFF. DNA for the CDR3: TGTGCCAGCAGCCCGGGGGCGGAGTCCTACAATGAGCAGTTCTTC.